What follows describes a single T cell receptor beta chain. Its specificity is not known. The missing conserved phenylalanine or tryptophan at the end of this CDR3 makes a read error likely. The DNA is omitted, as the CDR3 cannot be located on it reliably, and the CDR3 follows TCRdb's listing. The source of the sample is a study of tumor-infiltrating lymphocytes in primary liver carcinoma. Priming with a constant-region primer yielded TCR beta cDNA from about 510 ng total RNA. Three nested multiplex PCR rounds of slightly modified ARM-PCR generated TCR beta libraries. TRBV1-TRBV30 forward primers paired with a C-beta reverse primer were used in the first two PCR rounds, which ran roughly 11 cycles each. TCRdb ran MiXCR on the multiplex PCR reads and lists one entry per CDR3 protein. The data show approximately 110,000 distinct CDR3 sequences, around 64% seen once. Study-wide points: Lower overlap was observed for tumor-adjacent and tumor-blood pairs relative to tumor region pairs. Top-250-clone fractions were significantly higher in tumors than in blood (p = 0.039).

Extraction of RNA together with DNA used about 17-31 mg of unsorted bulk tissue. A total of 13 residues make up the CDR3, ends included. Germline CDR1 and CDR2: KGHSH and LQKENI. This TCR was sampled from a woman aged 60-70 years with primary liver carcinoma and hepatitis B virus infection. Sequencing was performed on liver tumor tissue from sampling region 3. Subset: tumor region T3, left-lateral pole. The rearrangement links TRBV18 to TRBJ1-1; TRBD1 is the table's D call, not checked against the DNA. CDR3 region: CASSPTGTPQVSV.